These 25 T cell receptor beta chains share one sample of origin, sequenced in a study of PD-1 blockade in mismatch repair-deficient tumors. Libraries were prepared by immunoSEQ multiplex PCR; TCRdb keeps only in-frame clonotypes and omits some of them. The profile covers approximately 20,000 clones, with almost 85% appearing a single time and less than 1.5% taken by the ten largest. The source material was PBMCs, sampled 52 weeks after starting pembrolizumab. The source is an adult with mismatch repair-deficient cancer.

The chain joins TRBV11-3 to TRBJ2-3; the D gene could be TRBD1 or TRBD2 (5 bases each). V was pared by 5 bases and J by 1 base, with 19 bases between. Germline CDR1 and CDR2: SGHNT and YENEEA. There are 17 residues in the CDR3. The CDR3 reads CASSLAGIGMGTDTQYF. As DNA, the CDR3 is TGTGCCAGCAGCCTAGCAGGGATTGGGATGGGCACAGATACGCAGTATTTT.

V and J are TRBV7-9 and TRBJ2-3; 11 nucleotides line up with TRBD1. Germline assignment: CDR1 SEHNR and CDR2 FQNEAQ (reference sequence). V dropped 2 bases and J dropped 5; count of bases not matched to a gene: 3. CDR3 length: 15 amino acids. The CDR3 nucleotides read TGTGCCAGCAGCTTACGGACAGGGGGCCTAGATACGCAGTATTTT. This gives the protein CASSLRTGGLDTQYF.

The chain recombines TRBV5-1 with TRBJ2-3, with 10 bases matching TRBD2. This CDR3 comprises 18 residues. The V gene end was trimmed by 1 base and the J gene end by 4 bases; junction bases not matched to a gene: 12. Per germline, CDR1 SGHRS and CDR2 YFSETQ. The CDR3, as DNA: TGCGCCAGCAGCTTGAGGGGGGCTAGCGGGAGTGAGTCAGATACGCAGTATTTT. Its protein is CASSLRGASGSESDTQYF.

This chain links TRBV27 with TRBJ2-6; no firm D call. The CDR3 has 20 amino acids. Trimming cost V 2 bases and J 0 bases, with 20 bases left between them. The germline V gene encodes CDR1 MNHEY and CDR2 SMNVEV (reference sequence). The CDR3 region has the DNA TGTGCCAGCAGTTTAGGCTGGGCCATATTCGAGAGCTCTGGGGCCAACGTCCTGACTTTC. It specifies CASSLGWAIFESSGANVLTF. Combining the CDR3 with reference TRBV27 and TRBJ2-6 gives the whole variable domain EAQVTQNPRYLITVTGKKLTVTCSQNMNHEYMSWYRQDPGLGLRQIYYSMNVEVTDKGDVPEGYKVSRKEKRNFPLILESPSPNQTSLYFCASSLGWAIFESSGANVLTFGAGSRLTVL.

The chain employs TRBV25-1 and TRBJ1-6, with TRBD1 matching over 9 bases. Losses at the gene ends were 3 bases for V and 8 bases for J; bases not matched to a gene: 11. The CDR3 consists of 17 residues. The germline CDR1 and CDR2 sequences are MGHDK and SYGVNS. In DNA, the CDR3 is TGTGCCAGCAGTGAGTCCGAATGGACAGGGGACGATTCACCCCTCCACTTT. This codes for CASSESEWTGDDSPLHF.

V is TRBV19 and J is TRBJ1-2; TRBD1 matches at 9 bases. Germline V lookup: CDR1 LNHDA, CDR2 SQIVND (reference sequence). The trim removed 4 bases at V and 5 bases at J, leaving 14 bases unmatched. The CDR3 is made up of 17 amino acids. The CDR3 coding sequence is TGTGCCAGTAGTACGTTCTCGGGACAGGGAGAACTTTATGGCTACACCTTC. The encoded protein is CASSTFSGQGELYGYTF.

The CDR3, as DNA: TGTGCCAGCACCCATCAGTCTGCGGGAGAGACCCAGTACTTC. Its protein product is CASTHQSAGETQYF. The V and J genes are TRBV28 and TRBJ2-5, with D maybe TRBD2 (5 bases). Germline V CDR1 and CDR2: MDHEN, SYDVKM. V was cut by 7 bases and J by 4 bases, with 16 bases left in between. This CDR3 has 14 amino acids. The complete variable domain, with remaining parts taken from reference TRBV28 and TRBJ2-5, reads DVKVTQSSRYLVKRTGEKVFLECVQDMDHENMFWYRQDPGLGLRLIYFSYDVKMKEKGDIPEGYSVSREKKERFSLILESASTNQTSMYLCASTHQSAGETQYFGPGTRLLVL.

V gene TRBV2 combines with J gene TRBJ2-2, with D perhaps TRBD1 (7 bases). V was cut by 7 bases and J by 6 bases, with 21 bases left in between. CDR1 and CDR2 from the germline V gene are SNHLY and FYNNEI. The CDR3 sequence is 16 residues long. The CDR3 bases are TGTGCCAGCAAACGGGACAGCGCCTCGGGGGCCGGGGAGCTGTTTTTT. Translating it yields CASKRDSASGAGELFF. The full variable domain, its missing parts supplied by reference TRBV2 and TRBJ2-2, is EPEVTQTPSHQVTQMGQEVILRCVPISNHLYFYWYRQILGQKVEFLVSFYNNEISEKSEIFDDQFSVERPDGSNFTLKIRSTKLEDSAMYFCASKRDSASGAGELFFGEGSRLTVL.

The chain carries TRBV6-1 and TRBJ2-7; possible D gene TRBD2, 6 bases. CDR1 and CDR2 from the germline V gene are MNHNS and SASEGT. V lost 8 bases and J lost 3, with 17 bases in between. The CDR3 extends over 14 amino acids. DNA for the CDR3: TGTGCCAGCGTCAGTTTGGGGGGTCTCTACGAGCAGTACTTC. Translation: CASVSLGGLYEQYF.

V and J are TRBV7-3 and TRBJ2-5; 16 bases are a match to TRBD2. This CDR3 is 18 amino acids long. After removal of 2 bases from V and 5 bases from J, the junction contained 8 bases not matched to a gene. Germline V gene data show CDR1 as SGHTA and CDR2 as FQGTGA. The CDR3 nucleotides read TGTGCCAGCAGCTTAGTGGGACTAGCGGGAGGGCCGGGGGAGACCCAGTACTTC. Protein sequence: CASSLVGLAGGPGETQYF. Full variable domain (missing parts from reference TRBV7-3 and TRBJ2-5): GAGVSQTPSNKVTEKGKYVELRCDPISGHTALYWYRQSLGQGPEFLIYFQGTGAADDSGLPNDRFFAVRPEGSVSTLKIQRTERGDSAVYLCASSLVGLAGGPGETQYFGPGTRLLVL.

The chain joins TRBV29-1 to TRBJ1-4; TRBD1 matches 8 bases. This CDR3 region has 13 residues. Germline V gene lookup returns CDR1 SQVTM and CDR2 ANQGSEA. V trimming: 7 bases; J trimming: 0 bases; junction bases outside the gene matches: 1. This chain's CDR3 is CSAQGATNEKLFF. CDR3 in DNA: TGCAGCGCACAGGGGGCAACTAATGAAAAACTGTTTTTT.

This clone was detected once. This rearrangement joins TRBV9 to TRBJ1-1; D is ambiguous. The CDR3 contains 12 residues. The germline CDR1 and CDR2 sequences are SGDLS and YYNGEE. V lost 3 bases, J lost 4 bases, and 7 bases lay in between. The CDR3 DNA sequence: TGTGCCAGCAGCGGGTCGGGCACTGAAGCTTTCTTT. As protein: CASSGSGTEAFF.

This clone is a singleton in its sample. The chain is built from TRBV7-9 and TRBJ2-1; D perhaps matches TRBD2 (6 bases). Trimming took 5 bases from V and 9 from J, leaving 17 bases between them. Germline CDR1 and CDR2: SEHNR and FQNEAQ (reference sequence). The CDR3 totals 14 residues. CDR3 DNA sequence: TGTGCCAGCAGCCCCCTCGGGGCCGGGGGTGAGCAGTTCTTC. It is translated as CASSPLGAGGEQFF.

Turning to this clone: At one boundary the junction diverges from the germline segment, which might be a read error. The chain joins TRBV6-1 to TRBJ2-1, with 7 bases identical to TRBD2. Germline V lookup: CDR1 MNHNS, CDR2 SASEGT. The CDR3 is 15 residues long. DNA of the CDR3: TGTGCCAGCATTGAAGCCGGGACTATCTACAATGAGCAGTTCTTC. Translation gives CASIEAGTIYNEQFF.

The CDR3 sequence: CASTPRWGLIEETQYF. Here the CDR3 DNA reads TGTGCCAGCACCCCCCGCTGGGGGCTCATTGAAGAGACCCAGTACTTC. The V gene is TRBV19, the J gene TRBJ2-5, with a tentative D call TRBD1 (6 bases). Germline CDR1 is LNHDA and CDR2 is SQIVND (reference sequence). The CDR3 extends over 16 amino acids. Trimming removed 9 bases at V and 3 bases at J, with 23 bases between.

The V gene is TRBV28, the J gene TRBJ2-7; D might be TRBD1 (5 bases). The CDR3 consists of 12 residues. Between the trimmed V and J ends, which lost 10 bases and 3 bases, there was a span of 13 bases. CDR1 and CDR2 from the germline V gene are MDHEN and SYDVKM. The CDR3 loop reads CATADTFYEQYF. In nucleotides, the CDR3 is TGTGCCACCGCGGACACCTTCTACGAGCAGTACTTC.

This clone has just a few counts. The rearrangement links TRBV27 to TRBJ2-7, with D uncertain. The CDR3 extends over 16 amino acids. CDR1 is MNHEY, CDR2 SMNVEV, per germline (reference sequence). Trimming removed 5 bases at V and 0 bases at J, with 17 bases between. The CDR3 spells CASSTRETKSSYEQYF. The DNA of the CDR3 is TGTGCCAGCAGTACCCGTGAGACAAAAAGCTCCTACGAGCAGTACTTC.

This chain joins TRBV10-2 and TRBJ2-3; 10 bases match TRBD2. Germline V CDR1 and CDR2: WSHSY, SAAADI. V was pared by 3 bases and J by 0 bases, with 3 bases of the junction left unmatched. There are 16 residues in the CDR3. The CDR3 loop is CASSDPLAGSTDTQYF. The CDR3 DNA follows: TGCGCCAGCAGTGACCCACTAGCGGGGAGCACAGATACGCAGTATTTT.

The chain links TRBV28 to TRBJ1-2, with D perhaps matching TRBD1 (5 bases). The CDR3 runs to 14 residues. Trimming pared 6 bases from V and 1 base from J, leaving 12 bases between. Germline V gene sequence: CDR1 MDHEN, CDR2 SYDVKM. The CDR3: CASRRQGLNYGYTF. DNA for the CDR3: TGTGCCAGCAGGCGTCAGGGACTTAACTATGGCTACACCTTC.

A single count supports this clone. This chain connects TRBV28 to TRBJ2-5; 10 nucleotides line up with TRBD2. V shed 5 bases and J 5 bases; nucleotides not matched to a gene: 20. The CDR3 runs 19 residues. CDR1 MDHEN and CDR2 SYDVKM come from the germline V gene. The CDR3 is CASSPWQGDSSGSRETQYF. CDR3 sequence (DNA): TGTGCCAGCAGTCCGTGGCAGGGTGATTCTAGCGGGAGTCGGGAGACCCAGTACTTC. Full variable domain (rest looked up from reference TRBV28 and TRBJ2-5): DVKVTQSSRYLVKRTGEKVFLECVQDMDHENMFWYRQDPGLGLRLIYFSYDVKMKEKGDIPEGYSVSREKKERFSLILESASTNQTSMYLCASSPWQGDSSGSRETQYFGPGTRLLVL.

V and J are TRBV27 and TRBJ1-1; 7 positions agree with TRBD1. The V segment lost 5 bases and the J segment 5 bases; nucleotides outside the gene matches: 11. CDR3 length: 15 amino acids. Germline V gives CDR1 MNHEY, CDR2 SMNVEV (reference sequence). The CDR3 sequence is CASSRQGGSGTEAFF. CDR3 nucleotides: TGTGCCAGCAGTAGGCAGGGGGGATCTGGGACTGAAGCTTTCTTT.

V gene TRBV5-1 combines with J gene TRBJ2-3; TRBD2 aligns across 9 bases. Losses at the gene ends were 4 bases for V and 0 bases for J; bases not matched to a gene: 12. From germline, CDR1 is SGHRS and CDR2 YFSETQ. CDR3 length equals 18 residues. DNA for the CDR3: TGCGCCAGCAGCGGGACTTTAGCGGGAGAGCCTAGCACAGATACGCAGTATTTT. Its translation is CASSGTLAGEPSTDTQYF.

The chain joins TRBV18 to TRBJ2-5; 8 bases agree with TRBD2. The CDR3 sequence is 17 residues long. Germline-derived CDR1 and CDR2 are KGHSH and LQKENI. The junction had 8 bases not matched to a gene; V was cut back by 2 bases and J by 0 bases. CDR3 sequence reads: CASSPSSGHSYQETQYF. In DNA form, the CDR3 reads TGTGCCAGCTCACCATCTAGCGGGCACTCGTACCAAGAGACCCAGTACTTC. The full variable domain, completed using reference TRBV18 and TRBJ2-5, is NAGVMQNPRHLVRRRGQEARLRCSPMKGHSHVYWYRQLPEEGLKFMVYLQKENIIDESGMPKERFSAEFPKEGPSILRIQQVVRGDSAAYFCASSPSSGHSYQETQYFGPGTRLLVL.

The rearrangement joins TRBV9 to TRBJ2-3, with TRBD2 matching over 15 bases. This CDR3 has 19 residues. Germline V CDR1 and CDR2: SGDLS, YYNGEE. Trimming removed 4 bases from V and 5 bases from J; junction bases left unmatched: 14. This CDR3 reads CASSLRGTSGRSWEDTQYF. The CDR3 coding sequence is TGTGCCAGCAGCTTAAGGGGGACTAGCGGGAGGTCGTGGGAAGATACGCAGTATTTT.

The chain recombines TRBV6-1 with TRBJ2-1; 9 positions match TRBD1. This CDR3 comprises 14 residues. Trimming took 4 bases from V and 7 from J; bases not matched to a gene: 5. Germline V CDR1 and CDR2: MNHNS, SASEGT. The CDR3 DNA sequence: TGTGCCAGCAGTGCGGACAGGGGTAGAAATGAGCAGTTCTTC. Residues: CASSADRGRNEQFF.